Listed below are T cell receptor beta chains from one sample, sequenced in a study of blood T cell repertoires in COVID-19. Sequencing used immunoSEQ multiplex PCR; TCRdb keeps in-frame clones, though not all of them. In the table there are about 240,000 clones, approximately 86% of which are singletons. The sequenced sample was PBMCs or T cells enriched from blood (not recorded which). Source of these receptors: a woman aged 25 to 39 with acute COVID-19. Both conserved end residues are part of each CDR3. The D gene is left open where the match is weak. Size tells how often a clone was seen (once, few, many) or the class of an expanded clone, and some rows leave it out.

>-|TRBV6-1|-|TRBJ2-5
CASSEEKRVQETQYF
TGTGCCAGCAGTGAAGAGAAGCGGGTTCAAGAGACCCAGTACTTC
>once|TRBV6-5|-|TRBJ1-2
CASSPRGARGSGYTF
TGTGCCAGCAGCCCCCGAGGTGCAAGAGGGTCCGGCTACACCTTC
>-|TRBV5-6|TRBD1|TRBJ1-4
CASSLVPGQTRGEKLFF
TGTGCCAGCAGCCTTGTCCCGGGACAGACCCGAGGCGAAAAACTGTTTTTT
>-|TRBV7-9|TRBD1|TRBJ1-6
CASSETATGLARLHF
TGTGCCAGCAGCGAAACTGCGACAGGGCTTGCTCGCCTCCACTTT
>-|TRBV10-3|TRBD2|TRBJ2-1
CAISGSGANEQFF
TGTGCCATCAGTGGTAGCGGGGCTAATGAGCAGTTCTTC
>-|TRBV14|-|TRBJ1-1
CASSQQGLTEAFF
TGTGCCAGCAGCCAACAGGGCTTAACTGAAGCTTTCTTT
>-|TRBV27|-|TRBJ1-4
CASSSREGEKLFF
TGTGCCAGCAGTTCCAGGGAAGGGGAAAAACTGTTTTTT
>-|TRBV24-1|-|TRBJ1-2
CATSDSDRDYGYTF
TGTGCCACCAGTGATTCAGACCGGGACTATGGCTACACCTTC
>few|TRBV29-1|-|TRBJ1-1
CSTTSGVGAFF
TGCAGCACCACCTCGGGGGTGGGGGCTTTCTTT
>-|TRBV4-3|-|TRBJ2-3
CASSQDQGTDTQYF
TGCGCCAGCAGCCAAGACCAGGGTACAGATACGCAGTATTTT
>-|TRBV5-1|-|TRBJ1-2
CASSLLATYGYTF
TGCGCCAGCAGCTTGTTAGCGACCTATGGCTACACCTTC
>-|TRBV5-8|TRBD2|TRBJ2-5
CASTPGQAGGRETQYF
TGTGCCAGTACCCCCGGGCAAGCGGGGGGGCGGGAGACCCAGTACTTC
>few|TRBV2|-|TRBJ1-3
CASGQGLGNTIYF
TGTGCCAGCGGGCAGGGTTTAGGAAACACCATATATTTT
>-|TRBV5-6|TRBD2|TRBJ2-7
CASSDSGASYEQYF
TGTGCCAGCAGCGATAGCGGGGCGTCCTACGAGCAGTACTTC
>-|TRBV24-1|-|TRBJ2-2
CATSDSTGTGELFF
TGTGCCACCAGTGACTCTACAGGGACCGGGGAGCTGTTTTTT
>-|TRBV30|-|TRBJ2-1
CAWSAYNEQFF
TGTGCCTGGAGCGCGTACAATGAGCAGTTCTTC
>-|TRBV7-2|TRBD1|TRBJ1-2
CASSLAGQFYGYTF
TGTGCCAGCAGCTTAGCGGGACAGTTTTATGGCTACACCTTC
>-|TRBV4-1|-|TRBJ1-1
CASSWGGQLLF
TGCGCCAGCAGCTGGGGAGGGCAACTCCTCTTT
>-|TRBV5-1|-|TRBJ1-1
CASSLVLSGEAFF
TGCGCCAGCAGCTTGGTTTTATCGGGGGAAGCTTTCTTT
>-|TRBV7-8|TRBD1|TRBJ1-5
CASSGRGPQPQHF
TGTGCCAGCAGCGGCAGGGGGCCTCAGCCCCAGCATTTT
>-|TRBV29-1|TRBD1|TRBJ1-5
CSAPPDRDRGHQPQHF
TGCAGCGCCCCTCCTGACCGGGACAGGGGGCATCAGCCCCAGCATTTT
>-|TRBV5-6|TRBD1|TRBJ2-7
CASSLVRVQGARWEQYF
TGTGCCAGCAGCTTGGTCAGGGTACAGGGGGCTCGGTGGGAGCAGTACTTC
>-|TRBV5-4|TRBD1|TRBJ2-3
CASSLGDRVINTQYF
TGTGCCAGCAGCTTGGGGGACAGGGTCATAAATACGCAGTATTTT
>-|TRBV7-2|TRBD1|TRBJ2-5
CASSQVIHWGTGNQETQYF
TGTGCCAGCAGCCAAGTCATACACTGGGGGACAGGGAACCAAGAGACCCAGTACTTC
>-|TRBV7-9|TRBD1|TRBJ1-1
CASSLQGGGTEAFF
TGTGCCAGCAGCTTACAGGGGGGCGGCACTGAAGCTTTCTTT
>-|TRBV7-8|-|TRBJ1-4
CASSPSRGLSNEKLFF
TGTGCCAGCAGCCCATCACGAGGGTTGTCTAATGAAAAACTGTTTTTT
>-|TRBV5-1|TRBD1|TRBJ1-3
CASSAGTAEATIYF
TGCGCCAGCAGCGCCGGGACAGCGGAGGCCACCATATATTTT
>-|TRBV11-2|TRBD2|TRBJ2-2
CASSLNPSGGENTGELFF
TGTGCCAGCAGCTTAAACCCGAGCGGGGGGGAGAACACCGGGGAGCTGTTTTTT
>-|TRBV18|-|TRBJ1-1
CASSPSADTEAFF
TGTGCCAGCTCCCCCTCAGCGGACACTGAAGCTTTCTTT
>-|TRBV7-7|-|TRBJ1-4
CASSLKPGVNEKLFF
TGTGCTAGCAGCTTAAAGCCAGGGGTTAATGAAAAACTGTTTTTT
>-|TRBV19|TRBD1|TRBJ1-5
CASSRGQNQPQHF
TGTGCCAGTAGTAGGGGACAGAATCAGCCCCAGCATTTT
>once|TRBV3-1/TRBV3-2|TRBD2|TRBJ2-5
CASSQGGGTQYF
TGTGCCAGCAGCCAAGGGGGGGGGACCCAGTACTTC
>-|TRBV30|-|TRBJ2-7
CAWSPPVGGTSYEQYF
TGTGCCTGGAGTCCTCCTGTGGGGGGTACCTCCTACGAGCAGTACTTC
>once|TRBV19|TRBD1|TRBJ1-2
CASSRTGGLDGYTF
TGTGCCAGTAGCCGGACAGGGGGCTTGGATGGCTACACCTTC
>-|TRBV2|TRBD1|TRBJ1-3
CASSLRQGDTIYF
TGTGCCAGCAGCTTACGACAGGGTGACACCATATATTTT
>-|TRBV7-2|TRBD1|TRBJ1-1
CASSFNRGLNTEAFF
TGTGCCAGCAGCTTCAACAGGGGATTGAACACTGAAGCTTTCTTT
>-|TRBV7-9|-|TRBJ1-6
CASRPPEESSYNSPLHF
TGTGCCAGCAGGCCACCTGAAGAGAGCTCCTATAATTCACCCCTCCACTTT
>-|TRBV5-1|-|TRBJ2-2
CASRAQHTGELFF
TGCGCCAGCAGGGCACAGCACACCGGGGAGCTGTTTTTT
>-|TRBV6-5|-|TRBJ1-1
CASSLSTGSTEAFF
TGTGCCAGCAGTCTGTCTACAGGTAGTACTGAAGCTTTCTTT
>-|TRBV23-1|-|TRBJ2-1
CASSPAGSSYNEQFF
TGCGCCAGCAGTCCGGCGGGGAGCTCCTACAATGAGCAGTTCTTC
>-|TRBV20-1|-|TRBJ1-2
CSASGGSPNYGYTF
TGCAGTGCTAGTGGGGGCAGCCCAAACTATGGCTACACCTTC
>-|TRBV7-2|TRBD2|TRBJ2-5
CASSLVGLAGPPQETQYF
TGTGCCAGCAGCTTAGTAGGATTAGCGGGTCCCCCACAAGAGACCCAGTACTTC
>-|TRBV5-1|TRBD1|TRBJ2-3
CASSFDRVGDTQYF
TGCGCCAGCAGCTTCGACAGGGTGGGAGATACGCAGTATTTT